Sequencing of this T cell receptor (beta chain) was carried out in a study of T-cell reconstitution after alpha-beta-depleted transplantation in children. Many counts were recorded for this clonotype. Unique molecular identifiers were used to barcode this TCRbeta library. From the PCR reads, TCRdb called clonotypes with MiXCR, one entry per CDR3 protein. The sample consists of a few hundred thousand distinct CDR3 sequences, approximately 9.9% of them appearing once. The trim removed 5 bases at V and 4 bases at J, leaving 13 bases unmatched. From germline, CDR1 is SGHTA and CDR2 FQGNSA. There are 16 residues in the CDR3.

The chain has TRBV7-2 and TRBJ1-1; 7 bases line up with TRBD1. This sequence originates from a human donor who donated a stem cell graft to a child with SCID. The sequencing used PBMCs from the stem cell graft donor, collected from the stem cell graft. The CDR3 DNA reads TGTGCCAGCAGCCCTAGACTAAGACAGGGAGGCACTGAAGCTTTCTTT. Its translation is CASSPRLRQGGTEAFF.